The 9 T cell receptor beta chains reported below all come from one sample, sequenced in a study of CD8+ T cells in alopecia areata. The authors extracted RNA and reverse transcribed it into cDNA as the sequencing template. The protocol was immunoSEQ multiplex PCR, while the TCRdb copy is restricted to in-frame clones and leaves out a portion. The profile shows approximately 280,000 clones, about three fifths of them singletons. Treatment defined: oral pan-JAK inhibitor, 5-10 mg twice daily. Sequenced material: CD4+ T cells sorted from blood, taken at week 24, from a patient treated with tofacitinib. All receptors come from a human donor with alopecia areata.

Only a few counts were recorded for this clone. V is TRBV29-1 and J is TRBJ1-2, with D possibly being TRBD1 (5 bases). Germline V CDR1 and CDR2: SQVTM, ANQGSEA. The CDR3 is 14 amino acids. V was pared by 8 bases and J by 4 bases, with 20 bases between. The CDR3 reads CSPHRGDEAYGYTF. The CDR3, as DNA: TGCAGCCCCCATCGGGGCGATGAGGCCTATGGCTACACCTTC.

The chain recombines TRBV5-1 with TRBJ1-1; no firm D call. Germline values: CDR1 SGHRS, CDR2 YFSETQ. The CDR3 consists of 13 residues. The V and J ends lost 4 bases and 2 bases respectively, with 9 bases between them. CDR3 amino acids: CASSASINTEAFF. CDR3 coding DNA: TGCGCCAGCAGCGCATCCATAAACACTGAAGCTTTCTTT.

This clone was detected a few times. The chain carries TRBV9 and TRBJ1-2, with TRBD1 identical over 9 bases. J gave up 3 bases and V 0 bases, and 3 bases lay outside the gene matches. The length of the CDR3 is 15 residues. The germline V gene encodes CDR1 SGDLS and CDR2 YYNGEE. The CDR3 loop is CASSVAGQGDYGYTF. The DNA of the CDR3 is TGTGCCAGCAGCGTAGCGGGACAGGGAGACTATGGCTACACCTTC.

With regard to this clone: Other DNA variants within this sample encode the same CDR3. The chain is built from TRBV29-1 and TRBJ2-5; either TRBD1 or TRBD2 may fit D (5 bases each). Germline values: CDR1 SQVTM, CDR2 ANQGSEA. The CDR3 is 12 amino acids. Trimming took off 4 bases at V and 5 bases at J, with 11 bases between the two ends. CDR3 amino acids: CSVGRGRETQYF. Here the CDR3 DNA reads TGCAGCGTTGGTAGGGGACGGGAGACCCAGTACTTC. Full variable domain (missing parts from reference TRBV29-1 and TRBJ2-5): SAVISQKPSRDICQRGTSLTIQCQVDSQVTMMFWYRQQPGQSLTLIATANQGSEATYESGFVIDKFPISRPNLTFSTLTVSNMSPEDSSIYLCSVGRGRETQYFGPGTRLLVL.

This clone came up once. The gene calls are TRBV5-1 and TRBJ1-1; 9 bases fit TRBD1. The CDR3 is 15 amino acids. Losses at the gene ends were 4 bases for V and 1 base for J; bases not matched to a gene: 5. Germline CDR1 reads SGHRS; CDR2 reads YFSETQ. The CDR3 DNA sequence: TGCGCCAGCAGCACGGAGGGACAGGGGAACACTGAAGCTTTCTTT. Translated, it gives CASSTEGQGNTEAFF.

This sequence joins TRBV2 and TRBJ1-2, with a possible D match to TRBD1 (5 bases). Germline CDR1 SNHLY, CDR2 FYNNEI. The length of the CDR3 is 17 residues. The V gene lost 5 bases and the J gene lost 3 bases, with 22 bases spanning the gap. DNA for the CDR3: TGTGCCAGCAGTATCCCGGGACGCAGGACCCGAGACTATGGCTACACCTTC. Translated, it gives CASSIPGRRTRDYGYTF. The complete variable domain, with remaining parts taken from reference TRBV2 and TRBJ1-2, reads EPEVTQTPSHQVTQMGQEVILRCVPISNHLYFYWYRQILGQKVEFLVSFYNNEISEKSEIFDDQFSVERPDGSNFTLKIRSTKLEDSAMYFCASSIPGRRTRDYGYTFGSGTRLTVV.

The chain is built from TRBV18 and TRBJ2-4; D perhaps matches TRBD2 (6 bases). CDR1 is KGHSH and CDR2 is LQKENI in the germline V gene. The germline V and J ends were trimmed by 6 bases and 8 bases, with 11 bases remaining between them. The CDR3 is 12 amino acids. For the CDR3, the DNA is TGTGCCAGCTCGGGACGCGGGGACATTCAGTACTTC. Its protein product is CASSGRGDIQYF.

The rearrangement links TRBV19 to TRBJ1-2; D is uncertain. The V and J ends lost 7 bases and 5 bases respectively, with 14 bases between them. The CDR3 consists of 13 residues. Germline V gives CDR1 LNHDA, CDR2 SQIVND (reference sequence). In nucleotides, the CDR3 is TGTGCCAGTACCGACCGGCAGGAGTATGGCTACACCTTC. It codes for CASTDRQEYGYTF.

A word on this clone: This same CDR3 is encoded by further DNA sequences in the sample. This chain links TRBV30 with TRBJ1-5; D unclear. The length of the CDR3 is 15 residues. The germline CDR1 and CDR2 sequences are GTSNPN and SVGIG (reference sequence). V dropped 2 bases and J dropped 1 base, with 12 bases sitting between them. CDR3 nucleotide sequence: TGTGCCTGGAGTCGAACGGACCTAAGCAATCAGCCCCAGCATTTT. It specifies CAWSRTDLSNQPQHF.